This T cell receptor (beta chain) was captured by sequencing in a study of cytomegalovirus exposure and HLA in healthy donors. Looking at the study overall: The same platform as the roughly 630 first-cohort repertoires was used for the 110 or so validation repertoires, a later analysis reported.

TCRdb keeps only in-frame clones here, not all; method: immunoSEQ multiplex PCR. This sample has some 320,000 clones, with around 90% found just once. Concerning this clone itself: As yet, its antigen is unknown.

Study outcomes and limitations: Within the approximately 130 validation repertoires, first-cohort TCR clusters tended to co-occur, according to a later analysis.

V lost 1 base and J 4 bases, leaving 10 bases between the germline ends. CDR1 and CDR2 from the germline V gene are SGHVS and FNYEAQ. This CDR3 is built from 14 residues. The chain joins TRBV7-6 to TRBJ2-5; D not certain. The source is a woman aged 30 to 39 in good health and CMV-seropositive. The sequencing input was PBMCs. The CDR3 DNA reads TGTGCCAGCAGCTTAGGTTTTGGTGGAGAGACCCAGTACTTC. The encoded protein is CASSLGFGGETQYF.